Presented here are 26 T cell receptor beta chains from one specimen sequenced in a study of early T cells in non-severe SARS-CoV-2 infection. TCRdb ran MiXCR on the 5' RACE reads and lists one entry per CDR3 protein. The data contain tens of thousands of distinct CDR3 sequences, 5% of them singletons. Specimen: whole blood, collected at baseline. These receptors all stem from an adult who was a healthcare worker with PCR-confirmed SARS-CoV-2 infection or an uninfected control (not recorded which).

This clonotype was detected only a few times. The V call is TRBV18, the J call TRBJ2-7, with D perhaps given as TRBD1 or TRBD2 (5 bases each). The CDR3 runs to 15 residues. Germline assignment: CDR1 KGHSH and CDR2 LQKENI. V gave up 2 bases and J gave up 6 bases, with 17 bases separating them. The CDR3 bases are TGTGCCAGCTCACCAAACCCGGGGCCTGTGAGCGAGCAGTACTTC. Amino acid sequence: CASSPNPGPVSEQYF.

This chain links TRBV7-6 with TRBJ1-1; D unclear. The CDR3 extends over 13 amino acids. The germline gives CDR1 SGHVS, CDR2 FNYEAQ. Trimming removed 4 bases from V and 8 bases from J, with 14 bases in between. CDR3 sequence reads: CASSSDWTREAFF. CDR3 nucleotides: TGTGCCAGCAGCTCGGACTGGACCAGGGAAGCTTTCTTT. The variable domain in full, completed from reference TRBV7-6 and TRBJ1-1, reads GAGVSQSPRYKVTKRGQDVALRCDPISGHVSLYWYRQALGQGPEFLTYFNYEAQQDKSGLPNDRFSAERPEGSISTLTIQRTEQRDSAMYRCASSSDWTREAFFGQGTRLTVV.

This clonotype was recorded at least ten times. This sequence joins TRBV27 and TRBJ2-2, with D perhaps matching TRBD1 or TRBD2 (5 bases each). There are 18 residues in the CDR3. V gave up 4 bases and J gave up 2 bases, with 20 bases separating them. Germline V gene lookup returns CDR1 MNHEY and CDR2 SMNVEV (reference sequence). The CDR3 DNA is TGTGCCAGCAGTTGGGGAACGGAGGAGACAGCTAACACCGGGGAGCTGTTTTTT. This encodes CASSWGTEETANTGELFF.

This clonotype was observed at least ten times. This chain connects TRBV12-3 or TRBV12-4 to TRBJ2-5; possibly TRBD2 for D (6 bases). Trimming removed 5 bases from V and 1 base from J, with 20 bases in between. The CDR3 is made up of 17 amino acids. The CDR3 is CASSLRSQGRTQETQYF. Here the CDR3 DNA reads TGTGCCAGCAGTCTCCGATCTCAAGGGAGGACCCAAGAGACCCAGTACTTC.

Many counts were recorded for this clonotype. V is TRBV6-5 and J is TRBJ1-1, with 12 bases fitting TRBD1. J was trimmed by 5 bases and V by 4 bases; bases with no gene match: 5. Germline CDR1 MNHEY, CDR2 SVGAGI. The CDR3 spans 15 residues. The CDR3 sequence is CASSLGTGGATEAFF. The CDR3 coding sequence is TGTGCCAGCAGTTTGGGGACAGGGGGCGCGACTGAAGCTTTCTTT.

This clonotype showed up many times. The rearrangement joins TRBV28 to TRBJ2-6; D remains ambiguous. The germline gives CDR1 MDHEN, CDR2 SYDVKM. V lost 6 bases and J 0 bases, leaving 6 bases between the germline ends. The CDR3 is made up of 14 amino acids. The CDR3 loop is CASSTSSGANVLTF. The CDR3 bases are TGTGCCAGCAGCACCTCCTCTGGGGCCAACGTCCTGACTTTC.

This clonotype was seen a few times. The chain has TRBV12-3 or TRBV12-4 and TRBJ2-7; possibly TRBD1 for D (6 bases). The ends were cut back, 3 bases at V and 0 bases at J, with 12 bases in the middle. CDR3 length equals 15 residues. The CDR3, as DNA: TGTGCCAGCAGTTTTGACAGGATGAGCTCCTACGAGCAGTACTTC. Translation: CASSFDRMSSYEQYF.

This clonotype has at least ten counts. This chain connects TRBV25-1 to TRBJ2-7; TRBD1 is a possible D gene (5 bases). CDR3 length: 13 amino acids. V dropped 2 bases and J dropped 5 bases, with 10 bases sitting between them. CDR1 is MGHDK, CDR2 SYGVNS, per germline. The CDR3 region is CASSEQGKDEQYF. Written as DNA, the CDR3 is TGTGCCAGCAGTGAACAGGGAAAGGACGAGCAGTACTTC.

The V and J genes are TRBV29-1 and TRBJ1-1, with 7 positions matching TRBD1. Per the germline V gene, CDR1 is SQVTM and CDR2 is ANQGSEA. V was clipped by 4 bases and J by 4 bases; unmatched bases: 3. This CDR3 has 12 amino acids. The CDR3 loop is CSVGPGGTEAFF. CDR3 in DNA: TGCAGCGTTGGGCCAGGGGGCACTGAAGCTTTCTTT.

The sample holds many counts of this clonotype. The chain recombines TRBV7-9 with TRBJ2-3; D gene unclear. V was cut by 0 bases and J by 6 bases, with 7 bases left in between. CDR3 length: 13 residues. CDR1 is SEHNR, CDR2 FQNEAQ, per germline (reference sequence). The CDR3: CASSLARLDTQYF. The CDR3 coding sequence is TGTGCCAGCAGCTTAGCCCGGTTGGATACGCAGTATTTT.

In this sample, this clonotype turned up many times. The chain has TRBV7-6 and TRBJ1-3; the D is unclear. Germline CDR1 reads SGHVS; CDR2 reads FNYEAQ. There are 14 residues in the CDR3. V lost 6 bases, J lost 0 bases, and 9 bases lay in between. CDR3 amino acids: CASSLRLSGNTIYF. The CDR3 region has the DNA TGTGCCAGCAGTTTAAGGCTCTCTGGAAACACCATATATTTT.

This chain connects TRBV14 to TRBJ2-1; maybe TRBD1 (5 bases). The germline V gene has CDR1 SGHDN and CDR2 FVKESK. The V and J ends lost 3 bases and 3 bases respectively, with 9 bases between them. The CDR3 consists of 14 residues. The DNA for the CDR3 is TGTGCCAGCAGCCACAGGGCGATCTACAATGAGCAGTTCTTC. It yields the protein CASSHRAIYNEQFF.

This clonotype was found many times. The chain joins TRBV13 to TRBJ2-2, with 14 bases fitting TRBD2. Looked up from germline, CDR1 is PRHDT and CDR2 is FYEKMQ (reference sequence). J gave up 4 bases and V 5 bases, and 9 bases lay outside the gene matches. The CDR3 consists of 18 residues. CDR3 residues: CASSRSGTSGSVTGELFF. CDR3 bases: TGTGCCAGCAGCCGGTCCGGGACTAGCGGGAGCGTCACCGGGGAGCTGTTTTTT.

This clonotype was found many times. The chain recombines TRBV30 with TRBJ1-2, with 9 bases that match TRBD1. V lost 7 bases, J lost 8 bases, and 11 bases stayed unmatched. CDR1 GTSNPN and CDR2 SVGIG come from the germline V gene (reference sequence). The CDR3 loop spans 13 amino acids. CDR3 residues: CASTSGQGVGYTF. The CDR3 bases are TGTGCCTCTACTTCGGGACAGGGAGTGGGCTACACCTTC.

This clonotype was counted at least ten times. J is TRBJ2-1 and V is TRBV27; 8 bases map to TRBD2. The germline CDR1 and CDR2 sequences are MNHEY and SMNVEV (reference sequence). This CDR3 has 14 residues. V lost 3 bases to trimming and J lost 9 bases; unmatched junction nucleotides: 7. CDR3 bases: TGTGCCAGCAGTTTCGGACTAGCACAAGTTGAGCAGTTCTTC. Its protein is CASSFGLAQVEQFF.

This clonotype has just a few counts. The chain has TRBV12-3 or TRBV12-4 and TRBJ1-4; possibly TRBD1 for D (6 bases). Trimming removed 5 bases at V and 3 bases at J, with 13 bases between. The CDR3 covers 15 residues. The CDR3 loop reads CASSNRERANEKLFF. As DNA, the CDR3 is TGTGCCAGCAGTAACAGGGAAAGGGCTAATGAAAAACTGTTTTTT.

This clonotype was counted ten times or more. The rearrangement uses TRBV10-2 and TRBJ2-1; tentative D call: TRBD2 (5 bases). The ends were cut back, 3 bases at V and 0 bases at J, with 12 bases in the middle. This CDR3 is 16 amino acids long. Per germline, CDR1 WSHSY and CDR2 SAAADI. CDR3 bases: TGCGCCAGCAGTGATCCACTAGAGGACTCCTACAATGAGCAGTTCTTC. Amino acid sequence: CASSDPLEDSYNEQFF.

The V and J genes are TRBV5-1 and TRBJ2-1, with D perhaps matching TRBD1 or TRBD2 (5 bases each). This CDR3 comprises 14 residues. Germline assignment: CDR1 SGHRS and CDR2 YFSETQ. V was trimmed by 5 bases and J by 8 bases, leaving 17 bases between them. The CDR3 DNA reads TGCGCCAGCAGACAGGAGACGGGACCCGATGAGCAGTTCTTC. Translating it yields CASRQETGPDEQFF. The complete variable domain, with remaining parts taken from reference TRBV5-1 and TRBJ2-1, reads KAGVTQTPRYLIKTRGQQVTLSCSPISGHRSVSWYQQTPGQGLQFLFEYFSETQRNKGNFPGRFSGRQFSNSRSEMNVSTLELGDSALYLCASRQETGPDEQFFGPGTRLTVL.

This clonotype was observed a few times. CDR3 sequence: CTSSQDQSVAGVQETQYF. The CDR3 nucleotides are TGCACCAGCAGCCAAGATCAGTCGGTAGCGGGGGTACAAGAGACCCAGTACTTC. The chain couples TRBV1 to TRBJ2-5; the table's D call, TRBD2, was not checked against the DNA. TRBV1 is a pseudogene locus. CDR3 length: 18 amino acids.

This clonotype was seen repeatedly, ten times or more. The rearrangement links TRBV12-3 or TRBV12-4 to TRBJ1-2, with 8 bases matching TRBD1. The length of the CDR3 is 15 residues. V lost 4 bases, J lost 5 bases, and 9 bases stayed unmatched. The CDR3 protein is CASSSGQGDTYGYTF. CDR3 sequence (DNA): TGTGCCAGCAGTTCAGGACAGGGAGATACGTATGGCTACACCTTC.

This clonotype was counted between two and nine times. This chain uses TRBV2 with TRBJ2-3; D call uncertain. Trimming cost V 8 bases and J 2 bases, with 8 bases left between them. CDR1 and CDR2 (germline): SNHLY, FYNNEI. This CDR3 contains 12 residues. Here the CDR3 DNA reads TGTGCCAGCCCTAGGGACACAGATACGCAGTATTTT. This translates into CASPRDTDTQYF.

This clonotype turned up a few times. The chain links TRBV6-2 or TRBV6-3 to TRBJ2-5, with D maybe TRBD2 (6 bases). The germline CDR1 and CDR2 sequences are MNHEY and SVGEGT. CDR3 length: 11 residues. Deletions cut 7 bases from V and 7 bases from J, with 10 bases between. The CDR3 DNA sequence: TGTGCCAGCAACGGGGGAGCGACCCAGTACTTC. This codes for CASNGGATQYF.

This clonotype has a count of ten or more. The rearrangement links TRBV12-3 or TRBV12-4 to TRBJ1-2, with 7 bases lining up with TRBD1. The V and J ends lost 6 bases and 1 base, in that order; junction bases with no gene match: 11. CDR3 size: 16 residues. The CDR3 bases are TGTGCCAGCAGACGGACAGGCAGAAATTATAACTATGGCTACACCTTC. Amino acid sequence: CASRRTGRNYNYGYTF.

This clonotype was counted ten times or more. The chain joins TRBV11-2 to TRBJ2-2; D ambiguous. Trimming took 3 bases from V and 4 from J, leaving 9 bases between them. CDR3 length: 14 residues. From germline, CDR1 is SGHAT and CDR2 FQNNGV. The CDR3 coding sequence is TGTGCCAGCAGCTTCGGTCGGGTCACCGGGGAGCTGTTTTTT. It yields the protein CASSFGRVTGELFF.

In this sample, this clonotype turned up many times. This chain links TRBV7-2 with TRBJ2-1; 12 bases match TRBD2. V trimming: 4 bases; J trimming: 5 bases; junction bases outside the gene matches: 12. CDR3 size: 18 residues. The V gene's germline CDR1 is SGHTA and CDR2 FQGNSA. The CDR3 is CASSWNHVTSGSDNEQFF. In DNA, the CDR3 is TGTGCCAGCAGCTGGAATCATGTGACTAGCGGGAGTGACAATGAGCAGTTCTTC.

Ten or more counts support this clonotype. V gene TRBV11-3 combines with J gene TRBJ2-5; 9 nucleotides line up with TRBD1. In germline, CDR1 is SGHNT, CDR2 YENEEA. Germline trimming cut 2 bases from V and 5 bases from J; bases unmatched to any gene: 12. This CDR3 contains 17 residues. CDR3 nucleotide sequence: TGTGCCAGCAGCTTAATGGTGGGACAGGGCTCCCGGGAGACCCAGTACTTC. Translating gives CASSLMVGQGSRETQYF.